These 13 T cell receptor beta chains originate from one sample sequenced in a study of beta chain features in type 1 diabetes. The study's findings and limits: Among patients with Type 1 diabetes, TCRB CDR3s were moderately but significantly shorter in every one of the four CD4+ subsets.

cDNA synthesis used the whole RNA isolate, giving expressed TCRB sequences. Sequenced by immunoSEQ multiplex PCR; TCRdb stores in-frame clones only, minus some. The table has around 150,000 clones, approximately 9.1% seen once. No antigens are known for them. The sample was central memory CD4+ T cells from blood. Source of these receptors: a woman aged 30 to 39 with type 1 diabetes.

This clone was detected a few times. The rearrangement links TRBV4-2 to TRBJ2-1, with D possibly TRBD2 on 5 matching bases. The CDR3 consists of 16 residues. V lost 3 bases and J lost 1, with 13 bases in between. CDR1 and CDR2 from the germline V gene are LGHNA and YNFKEQ. The CDR3 here is CASSHGSANSYNEQFF. CDR3 sequence (DNA): TGTGCCAGCAGCCATGGGAGTGCGAATTCCTACAATGAGCAGTTCTTC.

In this sample, this clone turned up a few times. The rearrangement links TRBV7-3 to TRBJ2-3, with 16 bases that match TRBD2. V lost 5 bases, J lost 3 bases, and 5 bases stayed unmatched. From germline, CDR1 is SGHTA and CDR2 FQGTGA. CDR3 length equals 17 residues. CDR3 residues: CASSVGTSGRATDTQYF. DNA for the CDR3: TGTGCCAGCAGCGTAGGGACTAGCGGGAGGGCTACAGATACGCAGTATTTT. The full variable domain, with the rest looked up from reference TRBV7-3 and TRBJ2-3, is GAGVSQTPSNKVTEKGKYVELRCDPISGHTALYWYRQSLGQGPEFLIYFQGTGAADDSGLPNDRFFAVRPEGSVSTLKIQRTERGDSAVYLCASSVGTSGRATDTQYFGPGTRLTVL.

This clone was found a few times. A much larger clone lies a single base off, so this may be a read error. The chain links TRBV7-3 to TRBJ2-1; D is undetermined. The CDR3 loop spans 13 amino acids. Trimming took 0 bases from V and 2 from J, leaving 2 bases between them. The germline gives CDR1 SGHTA, CDR2 FQGTGA. The CDR3 here is CASSLTTYNEQFF. Written as DNA, the CDR3 is TGTGCCAGCAGCTTAACTACCTACAATGAGCAGTTCTTC.

This clone was picked up a small number of times. The CDR3 region is CASSIRQGGEQYF. The CDR3 nucleotides read TGTGCCAGCAGCATCCGACAGGGGGGCGAGCAGTACTTC. The V call is TRBV7-3, the J call TRBJ2-7; the match to TRBD1 covers 9 bases. The CDR3 is 13 residues long. Trimming removed 5 bases from V and 6 bases from J; junction bases left unmatched: 5. Per germline, CDR1 SGHTA and CDR2 FQGTGA.

This chain links TRBV5-6 with TRBJ1-2; no clear D gene. Germline V gene data show CDR1 as SGHDT and CDR2 as YYEEEE. The CDR3 is made up of 14 amino acids. V dropped 2 bases and J dropped 0 bases, with 8 bases sitting between them. The chain's CDR3 is CASSLKASNYGYTF. Written as DNA, the CDR3 is TGTGCCAGCAGCTTAAAAGCTTCTAACTATGGCTACACCTTC. Complete variable domain (other parts from reference TRBV5-6 and TRBJ1-2): DAGVTQSPTHLIKTRGQQVTLRCSPKSGHDTVSWYQQALGQGPQFIFQYYEEEERQRGNFPDRFSGHQFPNYSSELNVNALLLGDSALYLCASSLKASNYGYTFGSGTRLTVV.

This clone was found a few times. This chain uses TRBV6-5 with TRBJ2-1, with 7 bases matching TRBD2. Germline V gives CDR1 MNHEY, CDR2 SVGAGI. The CDR3 runs to 15 residues. The junction had 7 bases not matched to a gene; V was cut back by 5 bases and J by 3 bases. CDR3 bases: TGTGCCAGCAGTCTTAGCGGGCAATACTACAATGAGCAGTTCTTC. It codes for CASSLSGQYYNEQFF.

The genes are TRBV7-6 and TRBJ1-1; 8 bases line up with TRBD1. This CDR3 has 16 amino acids. The germline CDR1 and CDR2 sequences are SGHVS and FNYEAQ. V trimming: 3 bases; J trimming: 1 base; junction bases outside the gene matches: 7. In nucleotides, the CDR3 is TGTGCCAGCAGCTTCCATGGACAGGGAACGAACACTGAAGCTTTCTTT. This encodes CASSFHGQGTNTEAFF.

The chain joins TRBV18 to TRBJ2-1; possible D gene TRBD2, 6 bases. Germline V gives CDR1 KGHSH, CDR2 LQKENI. The V end was cut by 3 bases, the J end by 1 base, with 10 bases between. CDR3 size: 15 residues. DNA of the CDR3: TGTGCCAGCTCACCGACCGGGACTTCCTACAATGAGCAGTTCTTC. Translation: CASSPTGTSYNEQFF.

The chain links TRBV4-2 to TRBJ1-2, with 10 bases fitting TRBD1. Looked up from germline, CDR1 is LGHNA and CDR2 is YNFKEQ. V dropped 1 base and J dropped 6; count of bases not matched to a gene: 2. This CDR3 is built from 14 residues. Here the CDR3 DNA reads TGTGCCAGCAGCCAAGGACAGGGGGCAAATGGCTACACCTTC. As protein: CASSQGQGANGYTF.

The chain joins TRBV7-6 to TRBJ1-1; the match to TRBD1 covers 7 bases. The CDR3 is 15 residues long. With V trimmed by 9 bases and J by 0 bases, 10 bases remained unmatched. CDR1 is SGHVS, CDR2 FNYEAQ, per germline. The CDR3 region is CASREGALVNTEAFF. In DNA, the CDR3 is TGTGCCAGTAGAGAGGGGGCCCTGGTGAACACTGAAGCTTTCTTT.

The count of this clone is one. The V gene is TRBV4-3, the J gene TRBJ2-2; the match to TRBD1 covers 9 bases. The J segment lost 3 bases and the V segment lost 2 bases, leaving 4 bases of the junction unmatched. The CDR3 loop spans 16 amino acids. CDR1 is LGHNA and CDR2 is YSLEER in the germline V gene. The CDR3 sequence is CASSQIDRGDTGELFF. In DNA form, the CDR3 reads TGCGCCAGCAGCCAAATCGACAGGGGGGACACCGGGGAGCTGTTTTTT.

This clone was observed a handful of times. This chain joins TRBV30 and TRBJ2-2; maybe TRBD1 (5 bases). This CDR3 is 15 amino acids long. Trimming removed 3 bases at V and 3 bases at J, with 14 bases between. Germline V gene lookup returns CDR1 GTSNPN and CDR2 SVGIG (reference sequence). CDR3 in amino acids: CAWSPKQAYTGELFF. CDR3 nucleotide sequence: TGTGCCTGGAGCCCGAAACAGGCGTACACCGGGGAGCTGTTTTTT.

The chain recombines TRBV11-3 with TRBJ2-1, with a weak D call TRBD1 (5 bases). The CDR3 runs to 14 residues. Germline V gives CDR1 SGHNT, CDR2 YENEEA. V shed 0 bases and J shed 11 bases, with 14 bases lying between them. Written as DNA, the CDR3 is TGTGCCAGCAGCTTAGATCTTGGTAGGGGAAAGCAGTTCTTC. The encoded protein is CASSLDLGRGKQFF.